This TCR beta chain was found in a study of Graves' ophthalmopathy and Graves' hyperthyroidism. Many counts were recorded for this clonotype. Scientists amplified the TCR beta CDR3 regions from RNA transcripts. RT-PCR in the first round used HTBI primers; a second-round multiplex PCR followed. Using its own MiXCR run on the multiplex PCR reads, TCRdb lists one record per CDR3 protein. The sample yields 560,000 or so distinct CDR3 sequences, roughly 39% seen once. CDR1 and CDR2 from the germline V gene are SNHLY and FYNNEI. CDR3 length: 11 residues. Unmatched junction bases numbered 0, after V lost 9 bases and J lost 3 bases.

The chain joins TRBV2 to TRBJ2-7; 9 positions agree with TRBD1. The material sequenced was peripheral blood or thyroid tissue (not recorded which). The clonotype comes from an adult man with Graves' hyperthyroidism. The CDR3 spells CARGQGYEQYF. The CDR3 region has the DNA TGTGCCAGGGGACAGGGCTACGAGCAGTACTTC.